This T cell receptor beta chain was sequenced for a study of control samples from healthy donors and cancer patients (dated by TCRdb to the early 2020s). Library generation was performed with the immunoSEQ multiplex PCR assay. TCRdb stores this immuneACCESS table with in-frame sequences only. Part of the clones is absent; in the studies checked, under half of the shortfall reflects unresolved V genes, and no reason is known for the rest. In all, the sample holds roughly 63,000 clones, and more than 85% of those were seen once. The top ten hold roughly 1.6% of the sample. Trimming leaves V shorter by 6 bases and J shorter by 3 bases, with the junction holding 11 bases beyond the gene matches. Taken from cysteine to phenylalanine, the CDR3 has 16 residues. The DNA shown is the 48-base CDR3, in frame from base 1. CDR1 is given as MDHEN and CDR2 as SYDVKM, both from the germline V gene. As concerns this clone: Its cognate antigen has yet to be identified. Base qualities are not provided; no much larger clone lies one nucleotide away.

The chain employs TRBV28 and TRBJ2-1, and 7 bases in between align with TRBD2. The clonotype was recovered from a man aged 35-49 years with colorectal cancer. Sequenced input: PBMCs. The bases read TGTGCCAGCAGCCGACCTTTGGGCGGGGGCTACAATGAGCAGTTCTTC. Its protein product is CASSRPLGGGYNEQFF.